Shown below are 2 T cell receptor beta chains from a single sample sequenced in a study of response to subunit inactivated influenza vaccine. MiXCR, applied by TCRdb to the RT-PCR reads, yields one record per CDR3 protein. The table records hundreds of thousands of distinct CDR3 sequences, less than 20% of them present only once. The specimen comprised PBMCs from blood, sampled 4 to 6 days after vaccination. All receptors come from a man between 45 and 60 years old who received an inactivated influenza vaccine.

The genes are TRBV7-8 and TRBJ1-5; D uncertain. Germline V gives CDR1 SGHVS, CDR2 FQNEAQ. The CDR3 consists of 13 residues. With 2 bases removed from V and 5 bases from J, the gap between germline ends came to 7 bases. The CDR3 is CASSLNRYQPQHF. The CDR3 DNA follows: TGTGCCAGCAGCTTAAATCGGTATCAGCCCCAGCATTTT.

This chain joins TRBV12-3 or TRBV12-4 and TRBJ1-5, with no clear D. V gave up 6 bases and J gave up 9 bases, with 15 bases separating them. The CDR3 runs 13 residues. CDR3 loop: CASSQRPGGPQHF. CDR3 nucleotides: TGTGCCAGCAGCCAACGCCCAGGTGGGCCCCAGCATTTT.